One T cell receptor (beta chain) is described in this entry. This entry belongs to a study of blood T cell repertoires in COVID-19. Study summary: Both acute and convalescent COVID-19 samples were obtained from the United States, Italy and Spain. The analysed material was cDNA or gDNA that came from T cells, B-cell-depleted T cells, or PBMCs.

In the original workflow: It was from reference gene primer amplification that nucleated cell counts were estimated. Sequenced by immunoSEQ multiplex PCR; TCRdb stores in-frame clones only, minus some. From that table come the V and J calls and clone size; the DNA was used to work out D and trimming. Here the sample spans 130,000 or so clones, about four fifths being singletons. This CDR3 has 16 residues. V lost 2 bases to trimming and J lost 4 bases; unmatched junction nucleotides: 7. Germline V CDR1 and CDR2: KGHSH, LQKENI. What was sequenced was peripheral blood. The rearrangement joins TRBV18 to TRBJ1-5; 8 bases fit TRBD1. The source of this sequence is a human donor in a cohort sampled during active COVID-19. This chain's CDR3 is CASSPNPTGVNQPQHF. The CDR3 DNA reads as TGTGCCAGCTCACCAAACCCGACAGGGGTAAATCAGCCCCAGCATTTT.